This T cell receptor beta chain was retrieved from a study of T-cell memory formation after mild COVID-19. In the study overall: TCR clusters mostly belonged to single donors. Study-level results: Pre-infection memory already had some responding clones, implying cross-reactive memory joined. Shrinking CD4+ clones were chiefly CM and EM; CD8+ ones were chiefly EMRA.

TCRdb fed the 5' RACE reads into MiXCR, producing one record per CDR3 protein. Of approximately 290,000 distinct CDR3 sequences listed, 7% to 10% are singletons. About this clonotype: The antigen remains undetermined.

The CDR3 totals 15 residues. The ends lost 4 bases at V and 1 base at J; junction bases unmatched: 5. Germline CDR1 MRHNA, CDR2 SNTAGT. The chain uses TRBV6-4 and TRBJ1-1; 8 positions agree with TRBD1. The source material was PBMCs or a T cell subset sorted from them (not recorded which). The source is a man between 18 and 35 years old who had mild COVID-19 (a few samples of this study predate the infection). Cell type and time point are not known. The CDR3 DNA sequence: TGTGCCAGCAGTGGGTGGACAGGGCGGAACACTGAAGCTTTCTTT. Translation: CASSGWTGRNTEAFF.